The clone carrying this T cell receptor (beta chain) was counted between two and nine times. The target antigen is unknown. The data originate from a study of cytomegalovirus exposure and HLA in healthy donors. Across the whole study: In an earlier analysis, approximately 120 million unique TCR beta sequences were found from 200 million or so T cells. Findings and limits, study-wide: Productive status was seen about 90% or about 30% of the time for most TCR beta V segments in an earlier analysis. V- and J-gene trimming in TCR beta was tied to a missense DCLRE1C variant by an analysis performed later.

With 1 base clipped from V and 7 bases from J, the junction kept 7 bases outside the gene matches. Germline V gives CDR1 LNHDA, CDR2 SQIVND (reference sequence). The CDR3 sequence is 16 residues long. The PCR made use of 60 Vbeta and 13 Jbeta primers. Some clones are missing from TCRdb's copy, which holds only in-frame ones; the method was immunoSEQ multiplex PCR. The sample has roughly 120,000 clones, around 78% seen once. V and J are TRBV19 and TRBJ1-5; 10 bases line up with TRBD1. Material for sequencing was PBMCs. This sequence was found in a man between 40 and 49 years old in good health and CMV-seronegative. The CDR3 reads CASSIGRTGGRQPQHF. The DNA for the CDR3 is TGTGCCAGTAGTATAGGTAGGACAGGGGGTCGCCAGCCCCAGCATTTT.